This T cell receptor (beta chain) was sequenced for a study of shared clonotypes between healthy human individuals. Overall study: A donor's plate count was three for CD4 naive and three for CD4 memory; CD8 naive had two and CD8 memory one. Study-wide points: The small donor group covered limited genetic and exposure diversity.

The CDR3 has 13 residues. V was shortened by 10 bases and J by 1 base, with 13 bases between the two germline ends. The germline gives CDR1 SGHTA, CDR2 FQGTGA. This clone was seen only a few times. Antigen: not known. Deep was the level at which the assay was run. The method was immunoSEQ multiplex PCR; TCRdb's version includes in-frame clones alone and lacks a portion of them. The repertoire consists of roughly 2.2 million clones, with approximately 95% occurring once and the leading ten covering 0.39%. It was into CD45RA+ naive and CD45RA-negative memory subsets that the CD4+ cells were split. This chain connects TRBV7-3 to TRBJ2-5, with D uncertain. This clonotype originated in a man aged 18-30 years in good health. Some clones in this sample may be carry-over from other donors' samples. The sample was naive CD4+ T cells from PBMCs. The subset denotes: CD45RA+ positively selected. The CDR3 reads CATSKGAQETQYF. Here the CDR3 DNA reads TGTGCCACGTCAAAAGGTGCCCAAGAGACCCAGTACTTC.